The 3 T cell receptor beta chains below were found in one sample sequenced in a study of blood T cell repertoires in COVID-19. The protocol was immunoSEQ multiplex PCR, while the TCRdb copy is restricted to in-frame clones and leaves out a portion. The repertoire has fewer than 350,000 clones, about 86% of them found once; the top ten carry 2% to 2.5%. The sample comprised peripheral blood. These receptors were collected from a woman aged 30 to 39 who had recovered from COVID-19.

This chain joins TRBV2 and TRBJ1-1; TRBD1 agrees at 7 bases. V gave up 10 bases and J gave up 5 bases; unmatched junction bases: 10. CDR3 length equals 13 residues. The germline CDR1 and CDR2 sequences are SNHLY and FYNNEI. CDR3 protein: CAIARQGRTEAFF. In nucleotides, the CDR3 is TGTGCCATTGCGAGACAGGGAAGGACTGAAGCTTTCTTT.

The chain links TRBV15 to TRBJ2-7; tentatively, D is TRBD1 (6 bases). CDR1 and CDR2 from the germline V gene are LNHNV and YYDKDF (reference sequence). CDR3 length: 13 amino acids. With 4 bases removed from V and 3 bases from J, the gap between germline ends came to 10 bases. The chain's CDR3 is CATSTQTGYEQYF. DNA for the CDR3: TGTGCCACCAGCACCCAGACAGGCTACGAGCAGTACTTC. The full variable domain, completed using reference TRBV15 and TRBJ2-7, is DAMVIQNPRYQVTQFGKPVTLSCSQTLNHNVMYWYQQKSSQAPKLLFHYYDKDFNNEADTPDNFQSRRPNTSFCFLDIRSPGLGDTAMYLCATSTQTGYEQYFGPGTRLTVT.

The CDR3 coding sequence is TGCGCCAGCAGTGAGTCTTCGCGGGGGGTGGGCAATGAGCAGTTCTTC. Translating gives CASSESSRGVGNEQFF. The chain carries TRBV10-1 and TRBJ2-1; 8 nucleotides line up with TRBD2. Losses at the gene ends were 0 bases for V and 6 bases for J; bases not matched to a gene: 7. The CDR3 contains 16 residues. Germline CDR1 reads WNHNN; CDR2 reads SYGVQD (reference sequence).